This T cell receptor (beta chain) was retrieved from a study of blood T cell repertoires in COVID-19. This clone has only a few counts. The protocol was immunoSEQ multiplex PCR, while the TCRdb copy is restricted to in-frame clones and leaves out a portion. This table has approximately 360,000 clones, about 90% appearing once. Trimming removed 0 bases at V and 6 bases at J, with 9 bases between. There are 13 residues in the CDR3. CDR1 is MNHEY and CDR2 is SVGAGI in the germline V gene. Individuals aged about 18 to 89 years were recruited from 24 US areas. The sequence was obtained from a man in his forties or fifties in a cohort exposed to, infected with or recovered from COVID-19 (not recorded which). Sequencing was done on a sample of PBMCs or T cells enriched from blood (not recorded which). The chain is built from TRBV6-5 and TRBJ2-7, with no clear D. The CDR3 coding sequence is TGTGCCAGCAGTTACTCTACGCGGTTCGAGCAGTACTTC. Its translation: CASSYSTRFEQYF.